Following are 8 T cell receptor beta chains from one sample sequenced in a study of shared clonotypes between healthy human individuals. Here immunoSEQ multiplex PCR was the method, and the copy in TCRdb shows in-frame clones only, minus some. Of fewer than 550,000 clones in the sample, around 79% are singletons; the top ten hold under 15%. What was sequenced was PBMCs. These receptors came from a woman aged 40 to 50 in good health. Some clones in this sample may be carry-over from other donors' samples.

The CDR3: CASTGGSGFPYEQYF. In DNA, the CDR3 is TGTGCCAGCACCGGAGGGTCAGGGTTTCCCTACGAGCAGTACTTC. This chain links TRBV25-1 with TRBJ2-7; perhaps TRBD2 as D (6 bases). Germline values: CDR1 MGHDK, CDR2 SYGVNS. V gave up 7 bases and J gave up 2 bases, with 18 bases separating them. This CDR3 has 15 amino acids.

The chain employs TRBV18 and TRBJ1-1; 7 bases fit TRBD1. Germline lookup yields CDR1 KGHSH and CDR2 LQKENI. Trimming cost V 0 bases and J 0 bases; bases outside gene matches: 4. The CDR3 has 16 residues. CDR3 sequence: CASSPPSGQMNTEAFF. The DNA of the CDR3 is TGTGCCAGCTCACCACCCTCGGGACAGATGAACACTGAAGCTTTCTTT.

In this sample, this clone turned up once. This may arise from a read error, as a much more abundant clone is one base away. Other DNA variants within this sample encode the same CDR3. The V call is TRBV29-1, the J call TRBJ1-2; no clear D. V was cut by 4 bases and J by 0 bases, with 6 bases left in between. Germline V gene sequence: CDR1 SQVTM, CDR2 ANQGSEA. The CDR3 consists of 12 residues. CDR3 nucleotide sequence: TGCAGCGTTGTCTGGACTAACTATGGCTACACCTTC. Translating it yields CSVVWTNYGYTF.

This rearrangement joins TRBV6-6 to TRBJ1-4; D ambiguous. This CDR3 comprises 15 residues. The V end lost 4 bases, the J end lost 0 bases, and 9 bases lay between the germline ends. Germline CDR1 MNHNY, CDR2 SVGAGI (reference sequence). CDR3 bases: TGTGCCAGCAGTTCAGAACTTGCAACTAATGAAAAACTGTTTTTT. It specifies CASSSELATNEKLFF.

The V and J genes are TRBV5-1 and TRBJ2-7, with 9 positions matching TRBD1. The length of the CDR3 is 14 residues. Per germline, CDR1 SGHRS and CDR2 YFSETQ. Trimming removed 4 bases from V and 1 base from J; junction bases left unmatched: 3. In nucleotides, the CDR3 is TGCGCCAGCAGCATGACAGGGGGATCCTACGAGCAGTACTTC. Translating gives CASSMTGGSYEQYF.

V gene TRBV5-1 combines with J gene TRBJ2-4; the match to TRBD1 covers 9 bases. After removal of 0 bases from V and 8 bases from J, the junction contained 6 bases not matched to a gene. CDR1 and CDR2 (germline): SGHRS, YFSETQ. This CDR3 comprises 15 residues. The CDR3 sequence: CASSLGQGVSDIQYF. The CDR3 DNA reads TGCGCCAGCAGCTTGGGACAGGGGGTTTCGGACATTCAGTACTTC. Full variable domain (rest looked up from reference TRBV5-1 and TRBJ2-4): KAGVTQTPRYLIKTRGQQVTLSCSPISGHRSVSWYQQTPGQGLQFLFEYFSETQRNKGNFPGRFSGRQFSNSRSEMNVSTLELGDSALYLCASSLGQGVSDIQYFGAGTRLSVL.

This chain links TRBV13 with TRBJ2-1; no reliable D call. There are 13 residues in the CDR3. CDR1 and CDR2 from the germline V gene are PRHDT and FYEKMQ (reference sequence). Trimming shortened V by 1 base and J by 8 bases, and 9 bases separated the two germline ends. The CDR3 spells CASSLVLGDEQFF. Here the CDR3 DNA reads TGTGCCAGCAGCTTAGTTCTGGGTGATGAGCAGTTCTTC.

This chain uses TRBV6-1 with TRBJ2-7, with 9 bases aligning to TRBD1. The CDR3 is made up of 14 amino acids. The germline CDR1 and CDR2 sequences are MNHNS and SASEGT. J lost 3 bases, V lost 6 bases, and 6 bases had no gene match. The CDR3 bases are TGTGCCAGCAGCCTGGACAGGGGATTCTACGAGCAGTACTTC. This translates into CASSLDRGFYEQYF.